This T cell receptor (beta chain) was recorded in a study of blood T cell repertoires in COVID-19. Profiling relied on immunoSEQ multiplex PCR, and the TCRdb table lists in-frame clones only, not all of them. Here the sample spans more than 250,000 clones, 65% to 90% being singletons. The CDR3 covers 15 residues. Germline lookup yields CDR1 LGHDT and CDR2 YNNKEL (reference sequence). V lost 3 bases and J lost 10, with 16 bases in between. Cohorts were determined from participant-reported clinical history. J is TRBJ1-6 and V is TRBV3-1 (or the pseudogene TRBV3-2); TRBD1 is a possible D gene (5 bases). The sequenced sample was PBMCs or T cells enriched from blood (not recorded which). The clonotype was recovered from a woman under 30 who had recovered from COVID-19. CDR3 in amino acids: CASSHFPGKASPLHF. CDR3 coding DNA: TGTGCCAGCAGCCATTTTCCAGGGAAGGCATCACCCCTCCACTTT.